The text below deals with one T cell receptor (beta chain). Libraries were prepared by immunoSEQ multiplex PCR; TCRdb keeps only in-frame clonotypes and omits some of them. The sample yields about 100,000 clones, around 96% seen once. The sample comes from a study of technical replicates of blood from several donors. Trimming removed 10 bases at V and 6 bases at J, with 10 bases between. The V gene's germline CDR1 is LNHDA and CDR2 SQIVND (reference sequence). This CDR3 contains 11 residues. This TCR came from a human donor in good health. The sample consisted of T cells isolated from PBMCs. The chain has TRBV19 and TRBJ2-1; a weak D match, TRBD1 (6 bases). CDR3 bases: TGTGCCACGGACAGCCCCAATGAGCAGTTCTTC. This codes for CATDSPNEQFF.